This T cell receptor (beta chain) emerged from a study of cytomegalovirus exposure and HLA in healthy donors. As concerns this clone: Its antigen is undetermined.

PCR was performed using 60 Vbeta and 13 Jbeta primers. Libraries were prepared by immunoSEQ multiplex PCR; TCRdb keeps only in-frame clonotypes and omits some of them. Counted here are about 120,000 clones, less than 80% occurring once; the ten biggest clones make up more than 2.5%. Points from the study as a whole: About 87% or about 30% of the time was how often most TCR beta V segments were productive, according to an earlier analysis.

Sequenced sample: PBMCs. The receptor was isolated from a woman aged 50 to 60 in good health and CMV-seronegative.

The CDR3 sequence: CASSLLGLAEYNEQFF. The CDR3 DNA follows: TGTGCCAGCAGTTTATTGGGACTAGCGGAGTACAATGAGCAGTTCTTC. The gene calls are TRBV28 and TRBJ2-1, with 11 bases lining up with TRBD2. CDR1 and CDR2 from the germline V gene are MDHEN and SYDVKM. The length of the CDR3 is 16 residues. The trim removed 1 base at V and 4 bases at J, leaving 3 bases unmatched.